What follows are 8 T cell receptor beta chains derived from one specimen sequenced in a study of cytomegalovirus exposure and HLA in healthy donors (dated by TCRdb to 2015 to 2018). The library was built by means of the immunoSEQ multiplex PCR assay. For the multiplex PCR, a mixture combining 60 forward primers for TCR Vbeta segments and 13 reverse primers for TCR Jbeta segments was used. TCRdb took this table from immuneACCESS and kept in-frame rearrangements with V and J called. Such tables lack part of the clones; where checked against another copy, unresolved V genes explain under half of the gap, and the rest is unexplained. The sample table holds about 120,000 clones, of which under 70% were seen once. In total, the top ten clones hold 1.5% to 1.7% of the sample. Sequenced material: PBMCs. These receptors all come from a man younger than 30 in good health and CMV-seronegative.

The rearrangement uses TRBV2 and TRBJ1-2; D perhaps matches TRBD1 (5 bases). From germline, CDR1 is SNHLY and CDR2 FYNNEI. Trimming cost V 4 bases and J 3 bases, with 9 bases left between them. The CDR3 length is 13 residues. CDR3 bases: TGTGCCAGCAGTGCCGAACAGGACTATGGCTACACCTTC. Its protein product is CASSAEQDYGYTF.

On this clone: No conserved phenylalanine or tryptophan is present at the end of the CDR3, so a read error is the likely explanation. V usage is TRBV7-9 and J usage is TRBJ1-2; D ambiguous. CDR1 is SEHNR and CDR2 is FQNEAQ in the germline V gene (reference sequence). V was shortened by 4 bases and J by 0 bases, with 6 bases between the two germline ends. The CDR3 extends over 13 amino acids. The CDR3 loop reads CASSSTTNYGYTL. CDR3 coding DNA: TGTGCCAGCAGCTCCACCACTAACTATGGCTACACCCTC.

V gene TRBV29-1 combines with J gene TRBJ2-1; 7 bases fit TRBD1. This CDR3 is 12 amino acids long. The V segment lost 8 bases and the J segment 8 bases; nucleotides outside the gene matches: 9. CDR1 and CDR2 (germline): SQVTM, ANQGSEA. The CDR3 protein is CSKEDRDHEQFF. DNA of the CDR3: TGCAGCAAAGAAGACAGGGATCATGAGCAGTTCTTC.

This clone was seen more than once but under ten times. The V and J genes are TRBV19 and TRBJ2-5; 8 positions agree with TRBD1. The V gene end was trimmed by 4 bases and the J gene end by 9 bases; junction bases not matched to a gene: 7. This CDR3 has 13 residues. CDR1 is LNHDA and CDR2 is SQIVND in the germline V gene (reference sequence). CDR3 sequence (DNA): TGTGCCAGTAGTAACCCGGGACAGGAGCCCCAGTACTTC. The encoded protein is CASSNPGQEPQYF.

This clone was seen more than once but under ten times. The chain uses TRBV30 and TRBJ1-5, with no clear D. This CDR3 has 14 amino acids. Trimming took 2 bases from V and 0 from J, leaving 8 bases between them. Germline lookup yields CDR1 GTSNPN and CDR2 SVGIG (reference sequence). CDR3 DNA sequence: TGTGCCTGGAGTTTGGGAGGTAGCAATCAGCCCCAGCATTTT. Residues: CAWSLGGSNQPQHF.

The genes are TRBV9 and TRBJ2-3, with D possibly TRBD2 on 5 matching bases. This CDR3 region has 18 residues. Germline loops: CDR1 SGDLS, CDR2 YYNGEE. Trimming took 4 bases from V and 2 from J, leaving 23 bases between them. The DNA of the CDR3 is TGTGCCAGCAGCCGCCCCACTGAAGCGGAGCTACACACAGATACGCAGTATTTT. Amino acid sequence: CASSRPTEAELHTDTQYF.

This chain joins TRBV5-6 and TRBJ1-2; D is unresolved. Germline V gene lookup returns CDR1 SGHDT and CDR2 YYEEEE. This CDR3 comprises 15 residues. V lost 0 bases and J 8 bases, leaving 17 bases between the germline ends. In DNA, the CDR3 is TGTGCCAGCAGCTTGGCCCTTACCGGGTTCCGGGGCTACACCTTC. The encoded protein is CASSLALTGFRGYTF.

About this clone: At one of its ends the junction is not consistent with the germline gene, which may arise from a read error. This chain uses TRBV7-9 with TRBJ1-4, with D tentatively TRBD1 (5 bases). CDR3 length: 12 amino acids. Germline CDR1 is SEHNR and CDR2 is FQNEAQ (reference sequence). CDR3 nucleotides: TGTTCCAGCAGCTTAGTTGTGACAGCGACGTTTTTT. Translation gives CSSSLVVTATFF.